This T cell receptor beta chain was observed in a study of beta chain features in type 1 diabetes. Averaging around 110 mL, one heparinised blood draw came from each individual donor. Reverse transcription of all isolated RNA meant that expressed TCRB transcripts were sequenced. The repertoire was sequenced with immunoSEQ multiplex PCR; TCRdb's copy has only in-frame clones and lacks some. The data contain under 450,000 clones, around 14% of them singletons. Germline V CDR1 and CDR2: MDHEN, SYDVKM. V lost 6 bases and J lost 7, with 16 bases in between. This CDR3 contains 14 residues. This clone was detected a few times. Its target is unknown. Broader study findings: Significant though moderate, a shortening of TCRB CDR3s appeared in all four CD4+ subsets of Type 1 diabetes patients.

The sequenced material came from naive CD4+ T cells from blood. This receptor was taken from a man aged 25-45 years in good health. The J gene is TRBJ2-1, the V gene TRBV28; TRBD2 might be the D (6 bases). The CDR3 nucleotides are TGTGCCAGCAGACTGACGGGGGAAAGGAATGAGCAGTTCTTC. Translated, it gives CASRLTGERNEQFF.